The source of this TCR beta chain is a study of tumor and adjacent non-tumor tissue in lung cancer. Study-wide background: The cohort had roughly 11 adenocarcinoma, a couple of squamous cell and 1 small cell patients. Samples averaged about 3.8 million productive TCRbeta reads each.

Germline CDR1 and CDR2: SGHAT and FQNNGV. The CDR3 runs to 13 residues. The library came from three nested PCR rounds adapted from ARM-PCR protocols. Each CDR3 protein is one row after TCRdb ran MiXCR on the multiplex PCR reads. The sample records approximately 90,000 distinct CDR3 sequences, around 82% being singletons. In regard to this clonotype: Mismatch with germline at one junction end may stem from a read error.

This sample's RNA came from whole unsorted tissue. This non-tumor lung sample came from over 3 cm beyond the tumor edge. Sequenced input: distant non-tumor lung tissue. The sequence was collected from a woman in her fifties or sixties with non-small cell lung cancer. The rearrangement uses TRBV11-2 and TRBJ1-1; no reliable D call. This chain's CDR3 is CTSSLEWGSEVFF. CDR3 sequence (DNA): TGTACCAGCAGCTTAGAATGGGGTAGTGAAGTTTTCTTT.